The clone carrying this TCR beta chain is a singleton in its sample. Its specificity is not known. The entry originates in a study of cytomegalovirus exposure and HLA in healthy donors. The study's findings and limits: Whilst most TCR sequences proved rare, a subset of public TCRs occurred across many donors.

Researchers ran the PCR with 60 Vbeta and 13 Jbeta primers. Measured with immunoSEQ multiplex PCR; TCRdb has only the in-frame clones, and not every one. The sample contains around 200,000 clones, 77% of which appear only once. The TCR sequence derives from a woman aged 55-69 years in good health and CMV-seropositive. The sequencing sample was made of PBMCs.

The CDR3 region is CASSLGLTGQNQPQHF. CDR3 coding DNA: TGTGCCAGCAGCTTAGGATTAACGGGACAGAATCAGCCCCAGCATTTT. The chain links TRBV7-8 to TRBJ1-5; TRBD1 agrees at 7 bases. CDR1 is SGHVS, CDR2 FQNEAQ, per germline. V was pared by 1 base and J by 4 bases, with 7 bases of the junction left unmatched. The CDR3 sequence is 16 residues long.